A few counts support the clone carrying this TCR beta chain. These data come from a study of T-cell reconstitution after alpha-beta-depleted transplantation in children. From germline, CDR1 is SQVTM and CDR2 ANQGSEA. Between the trimmed V and J ends, which lost 4 bases and 4 bases, there was a span of 17 bases. CDR3 size: 15 residues. TCRbeta library construction was performed incorporating unique molecular identifiers. TCRdb re-called the PCR reads with MiXCR, one entry per CDR3 protein. The sample records about 540,000 distinct CDR3 sequences, approximately 16% being singletons. The chain carries TRBV29-1 and TRBJ1-5; perhaps TRBD1 as D (5 bases). The material was PBMCs from the stem cell graft donor, obtained from the stem cell graft. This TCR derives from a human donor who donated a stem cell graft to a child with acute lymphoblastic leukemia. In DNA form, the CDR3 reads TGCAGCGTTGTGGGATCTGGGGGGGTGAATCAGCCCCAGCATTTT. This sequence encodes CSVVGSGGVNQPQHF.